The rows below give T cell receptor beta chains drawn from one sample of a study of glioma-infiltrating T cells. From the multiplex PCR reads, TCRdb called clonotypes with MiXCR, one entry per CDR3 protein. This table has under 200,000 distinct CDR3 sequences, approximately 30% appearing once. Sequencing input: glioma tissue, nonneoplastic brain tissue, or PBMCs (not recorded which). The receptors were gathered from a human donor with low-grade glioma or glioblastoma, undergoing nonglioma brain surgery, or in good health (not recorded which). CDR3s include the opening cysteine and the closing phenylalanine or tryptophan. D genes are given only for firm matches. Size is stated for part of the rows, as once, few or many counts, or as a class when the clone is expanded.

CDR3,DNA,size,D,V,J
CASSQEGIPYEQYF,TGCGCCAGCAGCCAAGAGGGGATTCCCTACGAGCAGTACTTC,few,NA,TRBV4-3,TRBJ2-7
CASSLPYSSYNEQFF,TGTGCCAGCAGTTTACCCTACAGCTCCTACAATGAGCAGTTCTTC,many,NA,TRBV12-3/TRBV12-4,TRBJ2-1
CASSRTSGANVLTF,TGTGCCAGCAGTAGGACGTCTGGGGCCAACGTCCTGACTTTC,NA,NA,TRBV6-2/TRBV6-3,TRBJ2-6
CASSPRTGVASPLHF,TGTGCCAGCAGCCCCCGGACAGGGGTCGCTTCACCCCTCCACTTT,NA,TRBD1,TRBV9,TRBJ1-6
CASSPGLAGGSYEQFF,TGTGCCAGCAGCCCGGGACTAGCGGGAGGGAGCTATGAGCAGTTCTTC,many,TRBD2,TRBV7-9,TRBJ2-1
CASSEGLNQPQHF,TGTGCCAGCAGCGAAGGCCTCAATCAGCCCCAGCATTTT,NA,NA,TRBV3-1,TRBJ1-5
CASSLERFNYGYTF,TGTGCCAGCAGTTTAGAACGGTTTAACTATGGCTACACCTTC,NA,NA,TRBV12-3/TRBV12-4,TRBJ1-2
CASSVEIGGPTDTQYF,TGTGCCAGCAGCGTAGAAATTGGGGGCCCCACAGATACGCAGTATTTT,NA,NA,TRBV9,TRBJ2-3
CASRQGGEQYF,TGCGCCAGCAGACAGGGGGGAGAGCAGTACTTC,many,TRBD1,TRBV4-1,TRBJ2-7
CASRSGTDSFPYGYTF,TGTGCCAGCAGATCCGGGACAGACAGTTTTCCCTATGGCTACACCTTC,many,TRBD1,TRBV28,TRBJ1-2
CASSPPDKSSYEQYF,TGTGCCAGCTCACCCCCTGACAAGAGCTCCTACGAGCAGTACTTC,NA,NA,TRBV18,TRBJ2-7
CASSLGSQRRLGEQYF,TGTGCCAGCAGCTTAGGGTCCCAGCGGCGGCTTGGCGAGCAGTACTTC,many,NA,TRBV7-2,TRBJ2-7
CASSQGSGSEQYF,TGTGCCAGCAGCCAAGGCTCTGGCTCCGAGCAGTACTTC,many,NA,TRBV14,TRBJ2-7
CASSFGGGGNEQFF,TGTGCCAGCAGTTTCGGGGGAGGTGGCAATGAGCAGTTCTTC,many,NA,TRBV12-3/TRBV12-4,TRBJ2-1
CASSQDWGGADTQYF,TGCGCCAGCAGCCAAGATTGGGGTGGGGCAGATACGCAGTATTTT,many,NA,TRBV4-3,TRBJ2-3
CASSEYIGIQAFF,TGTGCCAGCAGCGAGTATATCGGGATTCAAGCTTTCTTT,NA,NA,TRBV3-1,TRBJ1-1
CANSYNMNTEAFF,TGTGCCAACAGCTACAACATGAACACTGAAGCTTTCTTT,NA,NA,TRBV7-2,TRBJ1-1
CASNPRRGPVPDTQYF,TGTGCCAGTAACCCCAGGCGAGGGCCGGTCCCAGATACGCAGTATTTT,few,NA,TRBV19,TRBJ2-3
CDPRRSRHEQVF,TGTGACCCCAGGAGGAGCCGCCATGAGCAGGTCTTC,NA,NA,TRBV6-2/TRBV6-3,TRBJ2-1
CASSQDYADQTYEQYF,TGCGCCAGCAGCCAAGATTATGCGGACCAGACCTACGAGCAGTACTTC,many,NA,TRBV4-1,TRBJ2-7
CASSLRGGTNTGELFF,TGTGCCAGCAGCTTAAGGGGCGGTACGAACACCGGGGAGCTGTTTTTT,many,NA,TRBV7-3,TRBJ2-2
CAVGITAFF,TGTGCCGTGGGGATCACAGCTTTCTTT,many,NA,TRBV6-1,TRBJ1-1
CASSALGFPETDTQYF,TGTGCCAGTAGTGCCCTAGGGTTTCCTGAGACAGATACGCAGTATTTT,once,NA,TRBV19,TRBJ2-3
CASSPKQGRKHF,TGTGCCAGCTCACCCAAACAGGGGCGCAAGCATTTT,NA,TRBD1,TRBV19,TRBJ1-5
CASSTGTGSPKPYEQYF,TGTGCCAGCAGCACCGGGACAGGGAGTCCCAAACCCTACGAGCAGTACTTC,many,TRBD1,TRBV6-2/TRBV6-3,TRBJ2-7
CASSYRTSGPSSKVHF,TGTGCCAGCAGTTACAGGACTAGCGGGCCCTCCAGTAAAGTTCACTTT,many,TRBD2,TRBV28,TRBJ2-3
CASSLGGLNIQYF,TGTGCCAGCAGCTTAGGGGGCCTGAACATTCAGTACTTC,NA,NA,TRBV11-1,TRBJ2-4
CASSEPARRNEQFF,TGTGCCAGCAGTGAACCGGCTCGGAGAAATGAGCAGTTCTTC,many,NA,TRBV6-1,TRBJ2-1
CASSDQGATNTEAFF,TGTGCCAGCAGCGATCAGGGGGCTACGAACACTGAAGCTTTCTTT,many,TRBD1,TRBV7-3,TRBJ1-1
CASSIGRTSGNTIYF,TGTGCCAGTAGTATAGGCCGGACATCTGGAAACACCATATATTTT,NA,NA,TRBV19,TRBJ1-3
CAISESVIFNNEQFF,TGTGCCATCAGTGAGTCGGTGATTTTTAACAATGAGCAGTTCTTC,many,NA,TRBV10-3,TRBJ2-1
CASSMEGLASYEQYF,TGTGCCAGCAGCATGGAGGGACTAGCGAGTTACGAGCAGTACTTC,NA,TRBD2,TRBV3-1,TRBJ2-7
CSVGGTLATGELFF,TGCAGCGTTGGCGGGACCTTGGCCACCGGGGAGCTGTTTTTT,few,NA,TRBV29-1,TRBJ2-2
CAIRGGGGERGNTIYF,TGTGCCATCAGGGGAGGAGGGGGTGAACGTGGAAACACCATATATTTT,many,NA,TRBV10-3,TRBJ1-3
CATSRERTGYYEQYF,TGTGCCACCAGCAGAGAGCGGACAGGGTACTACGAGCAGTACTTC,many,TRBD1,TRBV15,TRBJ2-7
CSVVILAGASDTQYF,TGCAGCGTTGTGATTCTAGCGGGAGCCTCAGATACGCAGTATTTT,NA,TRBD2,TRBV29-1,TRBJ2-3
CASSSSGQGWDGYTF,TGTGCCAGCAGTTCTTCTGGACAGGGGTGGGATGGCTACACCTTC,many,TRBD1,TRBV28,TRBJ1-2
CASSSPLAGEYLNEQFF,TGTGCCAGCAGCTCGCCATTAGCGGGAGAGTATCTTAATGAGCAGTTCTTC,many,TRBD2,TRBV7-9,TRBJ2-1
CATSDGKSGQETQYF,TGTGCCACCAGTGATGGGAAGTCGGGGCAAGAGACCCAGTACTTC,few,NA,TRBV24-1,TRBJ2-5
CASSLGGATSGTDTQYF,TGTGCCAGCAGCTTAGGAGGGGCGACTAGCGGCACAGATACGCAGTATTTT,many,TRBD2,TRBV7-2,TRBJ2-3
CASRHNHQSSYEQYF,TGCGCCAGCAGACACAACCACCAGAGCTCCTACGAGCAGTACTTC,NA,NA,TRBV4-1,TRBJ2-7
CASSIFLGTSGMYEQYF,TGTGCCAGCAGTATATTCCTCGGGACTAGCGGGATGTACGAGCAGTACTTC,NA,TRBD2,TRBV27,TRBJ2-7
CASPKLDRFYTF,TGTGCCAGTCCAAAACTCGACAGGTTCTACACCTTC,many,NA,TRBV19,TRBJ1-2
CASSLAGGGNTEAFF,TGTGCCAGCAGCTTAGCAGGGGGAGGGAACACTGAAGCTTTCTTT,many,NA,TRBV7-8,TRBJ1-1
CASTLGLAGPTDTQYF,TGCGCCAGCACGCTAGGACTAGCGGGCCCCACAGATACGCAGTATTTT,few,TRBD2,TRBV5-1,TRBJ2-3
CASLIGQIGYTF,TGTGCCAGCCTCATAGGACAAATCGGCTACACCTTC,many,NA,TRBV19,TRBJ1-2